Each of the 4 T cell receptor beta chains below was sequenced from the same sample in a study of blood T cell repertoires in COVID-19. The assay was immunoSEQ multiplex PCR, and TCRdb's table has in-frame clones only and misses some. The sample comprises some 380,000 clones, roughly 87% of which are singletons, and roughly 2% rests with the top ten. Sequencing was carried out using PBMCs or T cells enriched from blood (not recorded which). The source of these receptors is a woman in her thirties or forties with acute COVID-19.

This chain joins TRBV19 and TRBJ1-5; TRBD1 aligns across 10 bases. The CDR3 has 15 amino acids. The ends lost 5 bases at V and 6 bases at J; junction bases unmatched: 7. Germline CDR1 reads LNHDA; CDR2 reads SQIVND (reference sequence). This CDR3 is CASSQTGQGGQPQHF. The CDR3 nucleotides are TGTGCCAGTAGTCAAACAGGACAGGGGGGTCAGCCCCAGCATTTT.

The J gene is TRBJ1-6, the V gene TRBV12-5, with D perhaps TRBD1 (5 bases). The germline CDR1 and CDR2 sequences are LGHNT and FRNRAP. This CDR3 region has 14 residues. With 7 bases removed from V and 8 bases from J, the gap between germline ends came to 15 bases. In DNA, the CDR3 is TGTGCTAGTGCCCCCGGGACTGCCGATTCACCCCTCCACTTT. Its protein is CASAPGTADSPLHF.

As for this clone: Additional DNA sequences in this sample encode the identical CDR3. This chain joins TRBV19 and TRBJ1-5; D is uncertain. CDR1 is LNHDA and CDR2 is SQIVND in the germline V gene (reference sequence). CDR3 length: 13 amino acids. The V gene lost 5 bases and the J gene lost 4 bases, with 9 bases spanning the gap. CDR3 sequence reads: CASSSGRNQPQHF. CDR3 DNA sequence: TGTGCCAGTAGTTCGGGGAGGAATCAGCCCCAGCATTTT.

This clone was counted once. The chain employs TRBV5-1 and TRBJ1-1; TRBD1 matches 10 bases. After removal of 2 bases from V and 5 bases from J, the junction contained 6 bases not matched to a gene. The CDR3 is made up of 15 amino acids. Germline V gives CDR1 SGHRS, CDR2 YFSETQ. For the CDR3, the DNA is TGCGCCAGCAGCTTATCCGGGACAGGGGTGACTGAAGCTTTCTTT. It translates to CASSLSGTGVTEAFF.